This T cell receptor (beta chain) was identified during a study of blood T cell repertoires in COVID-19. Study at large: The United States, Italy and Spain provided the acute and convalescent COVID-19 samples. PBMCs, B-cell-depleted T cells, or T cells provided the cDNA or gDNA that made up the material.

This clone appeared a few times. Original processing methods: Cell counts per sample came from amplifying reference gene primers. The table came from immunoSEQ multiplex PCR; TCRdb's copy has only in-frame clones and leaves some out. V and J calls and clone size are given by that table; D and trimming were obtained from the DNA. The sample has roughly 120,000 clones; 60% to 85% are singletons. CDR1 and CDR2 (germline): SGHAT, FQNNGV. The CDR3 length is 15 residues. V lost 4 bases to trimming and J lost 6 bases, with 15 bases between them. The clonotype was recovered from a human donor in a cohort sampled during active or convalescent COVID-19. The material sequenced was peripheral blood. The chain combines TRBV11-2 with TRBJ2-2; TRBD1 is a possible D gene (5 bases). The DNA for the CDR3 is TGTGCCAGCAGCTCTACCGGACATGAGGCCGGGGAGCTGTTTTTT. Translated, it gives CASSSTGHEAGELFF.